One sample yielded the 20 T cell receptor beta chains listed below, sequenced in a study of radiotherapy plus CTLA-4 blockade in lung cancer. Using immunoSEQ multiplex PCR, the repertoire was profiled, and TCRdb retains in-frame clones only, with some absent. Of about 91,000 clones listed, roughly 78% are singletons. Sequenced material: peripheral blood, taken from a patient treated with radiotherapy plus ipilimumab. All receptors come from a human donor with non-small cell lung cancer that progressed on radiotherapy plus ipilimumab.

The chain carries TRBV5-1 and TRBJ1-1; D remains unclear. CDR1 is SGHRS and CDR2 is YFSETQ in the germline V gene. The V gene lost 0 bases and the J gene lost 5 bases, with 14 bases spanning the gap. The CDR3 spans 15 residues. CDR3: CASSLGAGDGTEAFF. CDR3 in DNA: TGCGCCAGCAGCTTGGGGGCTGGGGATGGGACTGAAGCTTTCTTT.

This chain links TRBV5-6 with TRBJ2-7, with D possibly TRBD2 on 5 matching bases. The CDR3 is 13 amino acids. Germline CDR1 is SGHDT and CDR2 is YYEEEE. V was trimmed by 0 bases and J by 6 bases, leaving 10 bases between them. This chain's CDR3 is CASSLGPRGEQYF. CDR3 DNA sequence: TGTGCCAGCAGCTTGGGGCCCCGGGGCGAGCAGTACTTC.

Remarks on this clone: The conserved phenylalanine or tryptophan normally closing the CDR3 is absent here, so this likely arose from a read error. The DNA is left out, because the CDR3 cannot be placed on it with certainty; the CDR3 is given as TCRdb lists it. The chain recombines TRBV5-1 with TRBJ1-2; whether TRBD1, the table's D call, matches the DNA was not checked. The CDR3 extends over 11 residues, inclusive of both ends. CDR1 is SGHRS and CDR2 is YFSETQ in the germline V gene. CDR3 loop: CASSCIQGYYS.

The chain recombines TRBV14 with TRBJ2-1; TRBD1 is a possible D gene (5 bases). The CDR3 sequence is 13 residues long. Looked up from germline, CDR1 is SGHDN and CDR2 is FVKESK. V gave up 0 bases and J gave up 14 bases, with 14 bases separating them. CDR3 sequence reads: CASSQDRGRKKFF. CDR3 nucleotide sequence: TGTGCCAGCAGCCAAGATAGGGGCAGAAAAAAGTTCTTC.

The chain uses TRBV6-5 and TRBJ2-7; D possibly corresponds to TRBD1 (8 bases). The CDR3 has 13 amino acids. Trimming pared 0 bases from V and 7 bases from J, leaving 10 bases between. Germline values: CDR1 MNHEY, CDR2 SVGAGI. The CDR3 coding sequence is TGTGCCAGCAGTTACTCACAGGGGGGGGAGCAGTACTTC. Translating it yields CASSYSQGGEQYF.

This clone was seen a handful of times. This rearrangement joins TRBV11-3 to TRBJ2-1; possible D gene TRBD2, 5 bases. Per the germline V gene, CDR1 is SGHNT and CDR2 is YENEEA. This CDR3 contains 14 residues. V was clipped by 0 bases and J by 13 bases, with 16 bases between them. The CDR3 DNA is TGTGCCAGCAGCTTAGAACGGGGTAATAGCCGTCAGTTCTTC. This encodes CASSLERGNSRQFF.

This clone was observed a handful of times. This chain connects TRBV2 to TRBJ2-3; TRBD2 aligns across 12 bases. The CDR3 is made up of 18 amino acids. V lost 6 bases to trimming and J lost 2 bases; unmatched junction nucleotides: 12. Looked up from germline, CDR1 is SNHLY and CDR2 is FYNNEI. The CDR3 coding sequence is TGTGCCAGCAGGCCTGGGGCTTCTAGCGGGAGGGCCACAGATACGCAGTATTTT. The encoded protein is CASRPGASSGRATDTQYF.

The CDR3 region has the DNA TGTGCCAGCAGCTCAAATCTCGGGGGGGCGGACAATGAGCAGTTCTTC. It encodes CASSSNLGGADNEQFF. The genes are TRBV7-2 and TRBJ2-1; 8 bases are a match to TRBD2. The CDR3 length is 16 residues. Germline lookup yields CDR1 SGHTA and CDR2 FQGNSA. V was clipped by 4 bases and J by 5 bases; unmatched bases: 10.

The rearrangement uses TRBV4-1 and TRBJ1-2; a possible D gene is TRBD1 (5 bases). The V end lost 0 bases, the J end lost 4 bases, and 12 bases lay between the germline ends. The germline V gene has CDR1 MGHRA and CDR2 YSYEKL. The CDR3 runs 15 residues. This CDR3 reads CASSQERGPSYGYTF. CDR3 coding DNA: TGCGCCAGCAGCCAAGAGCGGGGACCTTCCTATGGCTACACCTTC.

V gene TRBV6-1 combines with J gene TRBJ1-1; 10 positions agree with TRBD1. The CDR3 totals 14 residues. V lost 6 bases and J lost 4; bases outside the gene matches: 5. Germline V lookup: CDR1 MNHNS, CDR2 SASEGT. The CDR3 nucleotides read TGTGCCAGCAGCCTGACAGGGGGCCTCACTGAAGCTTTCTTT. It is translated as CASSLTGGLTEAFF.

CDR3 nucleotide sequence: TGTGCCAGCTCACCGCCAGGGACATCTTCCTGGAACACCATATATTTT. Translated, it gives CASSPPGTSSWNTIYF. This chain joins TRBV18 and TRBJ1-3; D is possibly TRBD1 (6 bases). Looked up from germline, CDR1 is KGHSH and CDR2 is LQKENI. Trimming removed 3 bases from V and 7 bases from J, with 19 bases in between. There are 16 residues in the CDR3.

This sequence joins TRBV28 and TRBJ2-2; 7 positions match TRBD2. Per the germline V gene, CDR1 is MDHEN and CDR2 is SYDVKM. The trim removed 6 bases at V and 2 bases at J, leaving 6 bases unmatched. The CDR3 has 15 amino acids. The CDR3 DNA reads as TGTGCCAGCAGCTTAGCGGGTACTAACACCGGGGAGCTGTTTTTT. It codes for CASSLAGTNTGELFF.

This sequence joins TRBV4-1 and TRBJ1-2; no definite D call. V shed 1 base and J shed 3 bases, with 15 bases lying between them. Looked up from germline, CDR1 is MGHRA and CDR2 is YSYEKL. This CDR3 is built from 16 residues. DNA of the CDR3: TGCGCCAGCAGCCAAGCCGGTCTCAGCTCGCACTATGGCTACACCTTC. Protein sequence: CASSQAGLSSHYGYTF.

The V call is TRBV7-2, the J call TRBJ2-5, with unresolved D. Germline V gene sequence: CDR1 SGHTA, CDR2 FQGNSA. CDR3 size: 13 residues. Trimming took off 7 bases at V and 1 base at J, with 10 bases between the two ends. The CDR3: CASTIFPQETQYF. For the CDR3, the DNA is TGTGCCAGCACCATATTCCCCCAAGAGACCCAGTACTTC.

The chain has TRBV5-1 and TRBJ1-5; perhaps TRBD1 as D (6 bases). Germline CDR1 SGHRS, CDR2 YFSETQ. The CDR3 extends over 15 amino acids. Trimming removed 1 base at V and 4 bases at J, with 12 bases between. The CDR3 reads CASSLSTGMNQPQHF. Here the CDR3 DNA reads TGCGCCAGCAGCTTGAGTACAGGGATGAATCAGCCCCAGCATTTT.

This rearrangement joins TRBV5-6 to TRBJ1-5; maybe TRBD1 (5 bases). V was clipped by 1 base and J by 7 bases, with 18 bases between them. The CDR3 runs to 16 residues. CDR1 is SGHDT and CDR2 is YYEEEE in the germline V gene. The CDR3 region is CASSLSGREDYQPQHF. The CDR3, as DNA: TGTGCCAGCAGCTTGTCGGGCAGGGAGGACTACCAGCCCCAGCATTTT.

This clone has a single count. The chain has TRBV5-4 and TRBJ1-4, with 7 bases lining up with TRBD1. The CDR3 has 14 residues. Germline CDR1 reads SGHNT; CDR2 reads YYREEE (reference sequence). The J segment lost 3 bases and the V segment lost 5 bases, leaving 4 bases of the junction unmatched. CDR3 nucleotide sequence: TGTGCCAGCAGACCAGACAGGGCTAATGAAAAACTGTTTTTT. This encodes CASRPDRANEKLFF. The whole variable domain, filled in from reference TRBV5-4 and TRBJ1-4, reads ETGVTQSPTHLIKTRGQQVTLRCSSQSGHNTVSWYQQALGQGPQFIFQYYREEENGRGNFPPRFSGLQFPNYSSELNVNALELDDSALYLCASRPDRANEKLFFGSGTQLSVL.

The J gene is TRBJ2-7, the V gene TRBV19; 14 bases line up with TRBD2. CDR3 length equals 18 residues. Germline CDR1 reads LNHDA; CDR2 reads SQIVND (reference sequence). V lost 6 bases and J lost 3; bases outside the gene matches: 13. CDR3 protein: CASSGLAGGHGVYYEQYF. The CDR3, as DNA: TGTGCCAGTAGCGGACTAGCGGGAGGCCACGGGGTTTACTACGAGCAGTACTTC. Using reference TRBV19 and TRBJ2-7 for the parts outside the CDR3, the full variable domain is DGGITQSPKYLFRKEGQNVTLSCEQNLNHDAMYWYRQDPGQGLRLIYYSQIVNDFQKGDIAEGYSVSREKKESFPLTVTSAQKNPTAFYLCASSGLAGGHGVYYEQYFGPGTRLTVT.

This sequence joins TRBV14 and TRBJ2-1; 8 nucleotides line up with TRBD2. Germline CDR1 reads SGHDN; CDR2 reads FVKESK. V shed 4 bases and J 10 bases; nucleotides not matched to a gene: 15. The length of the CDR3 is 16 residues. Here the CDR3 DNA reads TGTGCCAGCAGCCTACGAGGAGCGGGAGCTCCCAGGGAGCAGTTCTTC. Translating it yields CASSLRGAGAPREQFF.

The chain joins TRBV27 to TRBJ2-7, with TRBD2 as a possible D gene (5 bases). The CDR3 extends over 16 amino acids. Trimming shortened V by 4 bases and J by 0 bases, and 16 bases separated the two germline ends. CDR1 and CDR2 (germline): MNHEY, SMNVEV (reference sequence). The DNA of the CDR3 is TGTGCCAGCAGTTACTCTGCCAGGAGGATCTCCTACGAGCAGTACTTC. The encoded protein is CASSYSARRISYEQYF.